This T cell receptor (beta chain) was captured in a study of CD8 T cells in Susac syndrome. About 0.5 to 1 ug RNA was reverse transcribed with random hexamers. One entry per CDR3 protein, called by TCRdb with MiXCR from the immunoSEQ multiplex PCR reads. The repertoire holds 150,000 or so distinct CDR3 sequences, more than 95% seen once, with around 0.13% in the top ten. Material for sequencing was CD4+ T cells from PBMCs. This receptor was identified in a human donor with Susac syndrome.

The CDR3 reads CSVGGRDGSPLHF. The CDR3 DNA is TGCAGTGTGGGTGGTCGGGATGGTTCACCCCTCCACTTT. This chain uses TRBV20-1 with TRBJ1-6, with D uncertain. The CDR3 totals 13 residues. Germline assignment: CDR1 DFQATT and CDR2 SNEGSKA (reference sequence). V shed 7 bases and J shed 9 bases, with 16 bases lying between them.